One and the same sample provided the 5 T cell receptor beta chains below, sequenced in a study of T cell repertoires in cytomegalovirus infection. Their recognized antigens are unknown. TCRdb ran MiXCR on the reads and lists one entry per CDR3 protein. Here the sample spans about 920,000 distinct CDR3 sequences, approximately 33% being singletons. This sample comprised cultured CD8+ T cells from PBMCs, obtained from culture after CMV antigen stimulation. The source of these receptors is a human donor in good health (CMV status not recorded). Some clones in this sample may be carry-over from other donors' samples.

This clonotype was seen many times. CDR3 loop: CASSWQARGTEAFF. The CDR3 region has the DNA TGTGCCAGCAGTTGGCAGGCCCGTGGGACTGAAGCTTTCTTT. This rearrangement joins TRBV12-3 or TRBV12-4 to TRBJ1-1; no firm D call. The V end was cut by 4 bases, the J end by 5 bases, with 14 bases between. The CDR3 runs to 14 residues.

V is TRBV14 and J is TRBJ1-1; TRBD1 might be the D (6 bases). The CDR3 covers 19 residues. Per the germline V gene, CDR1 is SGHDN and CDR2 is FVKESK. The V end was cut by 0 bases, the J end by 4 bases, with 24 bases between. The CDR3 DNA follows: TGTGCCAGCAGCCAAGATTTGAGAAACAGGGTCCCTGAAGGCACTGAAGCTTTCTTT. It yields the protein CASSQDLRNRVPEGTEAFF.

The rearrangement uses TRBV15 and TRBJ2-6; TRBD1 is a possible D gene (6 bases). Germline assignment: CDR1 LNHNV and CDR2 YYDKDF (reference sequence). The V end was cut by 0 bases, the J end by 3 bases, with 18 bases between. This CDR3 has 19 amino acids. CDR3 nucleotide sequence: TGTGCCACCAGCAGAGATCCAGGGGACCCCCTCGGTGGGGCCAACGTCCTGACTTTC. It yields the protein CATSRDPGDPLGGANVLTF.

The chain joins TRBV7-9 to TRBJ2-7, with 9 bases lining up with TRBD2. The length of the CDR3 is 16 residues. V lost 3 bases and J lost 2; bases outside the gene matches: 8. From germline, CDR1 is SEHNR and CDR2 FQNEAQ (reference sequence). The CDR3: CASSFGASGAAYEQYV. The DNA of the CDR3 is TGTGCCAGCAGCTTTGGTGCTAGCGGGGCCGCCTACGAGCAGTACGTC.

This chain uses TRBV10-3 with TRBJ1-2; tentatively, D is TRBD1 (6 bases). Germline V gene lookup returns CDR1 ENHRY and CDR2 SYGVKD. V gave up 7 bases and J gave up 3 bases, with 9 bases separating them. This CDR3 contains 12 residues. DNA for the CDR3: TGTGCCATCAACAGACAGGACTATGGCTACACCTTC. Encoded protein: CAINRQDYGYTF.